The table lists the clone carrying this T cell receptor beta chain with many counts. The TCR library protocol attached unique molecular identifiers to the individual cDNA molecules. Using its own MiXCR run on the 5' RACE reads, TCRdb lists one record per CDR3 protein. The data show around 55,000 distinct CDR3 sequences, with roughly an eighth seen just once and less than 1.5% held by the top ten. This record belongs to a study of early T cells in non-severe SARS-CoV-2 infection. CDR1 is MGHDK and CDR2 is SYGVNS in the germline V gene. This CDR3 is 15 amino acids long. V dropped 7 bases and J dropped 6 bases, with 18 bases sitting between them.

Sequenced input: whole blood. The clonotype was recovered from an adult who was a healthcare worker with PCR-confirmed SARS-CoV-2 infection or an uninfected control (not recorded which). The rearrangement links TRBV25-1 to TRBJ2-2; D tentatively fits TRBD1 or TRBD2 (5 bases each). The CDR3 sequence: CASNGLGTISGELFF. In DNA, the CDR3 is TGTGCCAGCAATGGATTGGGGACGATCTCCGGGGAGCTGTTTTTT.